In this sample, the clone carrying this TCR beta chain turned up many times. Its antigen is not identified. This record comes from a study of T cell responses to AZD1222 COVID-19 vaccine. Germline CDR1 and CDR2: SGHKS and YYEKEE (reference sequence). The CDR3 extends over 14 amino acids. With 0 bases removed from V and 2 bases from J, the gap between germline ends came to 8 bases. The repertoire was sequenced with immunoSEQ multiplex PCR; TCRdb's copy has only in-frame clones and lacks some. The table has roughly 120,000 clones, around 84% seen once. Study-wide points: A mostly white British donor set with more females was recruited, and clonal diversity was possibly underestimated. It was only 6 or 7 AZD1222 recipients who were seropositive at baseline. Following two doses of AZD1222, Spike-specific TCR breadth and depth rose. CD4 TCRs linked to vaccination spanned spike, dominating at 160-218 and 743-854.

The rearrangement joins TRBV5-5 to TRBJ1-1; D remains unclear. This TCR came from an adult who received the AZD1222 COVID-19 vaccine. Here the sequenced sample was peripheral blood, taken 28 days after the second AZD1222 dose. CDR3 protein: CASSLDVHNTEAFF. The CDR3, as DNA: TGTGCCAGCAGCTTGGATGTACACAACACTGAAGCTTTCTTT.